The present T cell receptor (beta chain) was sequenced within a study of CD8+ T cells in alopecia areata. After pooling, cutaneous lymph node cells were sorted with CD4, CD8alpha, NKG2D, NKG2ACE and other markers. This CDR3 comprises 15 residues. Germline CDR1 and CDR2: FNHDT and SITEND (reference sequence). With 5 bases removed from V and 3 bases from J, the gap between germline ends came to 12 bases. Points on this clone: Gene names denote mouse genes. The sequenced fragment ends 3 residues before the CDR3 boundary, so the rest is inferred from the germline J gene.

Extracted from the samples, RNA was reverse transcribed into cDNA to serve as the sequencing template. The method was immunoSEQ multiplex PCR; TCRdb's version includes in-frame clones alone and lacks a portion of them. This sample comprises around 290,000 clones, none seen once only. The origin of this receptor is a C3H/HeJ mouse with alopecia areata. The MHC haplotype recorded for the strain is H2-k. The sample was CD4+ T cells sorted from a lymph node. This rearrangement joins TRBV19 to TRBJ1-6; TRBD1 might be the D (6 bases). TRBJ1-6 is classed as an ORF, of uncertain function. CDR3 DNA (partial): TGTGCCAGCAGGCCTCGGGACAACTATAATTCGCCC. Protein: CASRPRDNYNSP. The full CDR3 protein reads CASRPRDNYNSPLYF.